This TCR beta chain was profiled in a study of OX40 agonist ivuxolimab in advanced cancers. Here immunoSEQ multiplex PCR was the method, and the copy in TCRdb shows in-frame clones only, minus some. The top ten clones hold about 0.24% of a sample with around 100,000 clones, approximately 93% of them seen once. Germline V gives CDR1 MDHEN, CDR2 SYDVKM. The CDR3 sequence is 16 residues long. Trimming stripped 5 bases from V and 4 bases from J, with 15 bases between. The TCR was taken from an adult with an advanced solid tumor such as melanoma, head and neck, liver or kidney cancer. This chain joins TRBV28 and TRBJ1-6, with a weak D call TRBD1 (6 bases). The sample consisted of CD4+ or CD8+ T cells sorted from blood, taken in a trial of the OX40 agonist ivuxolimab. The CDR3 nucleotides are TGTGCCAGCAGTGCACAGGGAGGGCGGTATAATTCACCCCTCCACTTT. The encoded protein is CASSAQGGRYNSPLHF.